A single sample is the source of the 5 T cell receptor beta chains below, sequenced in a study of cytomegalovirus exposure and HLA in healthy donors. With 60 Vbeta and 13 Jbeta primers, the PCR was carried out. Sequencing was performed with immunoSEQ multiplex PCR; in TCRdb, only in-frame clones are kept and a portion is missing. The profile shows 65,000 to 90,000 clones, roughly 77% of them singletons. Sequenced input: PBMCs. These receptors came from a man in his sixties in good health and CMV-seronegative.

This chain's CDR3 is CASSPRQASGNTIYF. CDR3 bases: TGTGCCAGCAGCCCCAGACAGGCCTCTGGAAACACCATATATTTT. The rearrangement joins TRBV9 to TRBJ1-3, with a tentative D call TRBD1 (6 bases). Per germline, CDR1 SGDLS and CDR2 YYNGEE. This CDR3 contains 15 residues. V was clipped by 4 bases and J by 0 bases, with 11 bases between them.

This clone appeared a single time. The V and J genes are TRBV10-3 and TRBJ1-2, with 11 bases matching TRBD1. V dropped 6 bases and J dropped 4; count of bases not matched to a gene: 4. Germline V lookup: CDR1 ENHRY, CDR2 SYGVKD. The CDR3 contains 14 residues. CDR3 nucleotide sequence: TGTGCCATCAGCGGACAGGGGGCGGGCTATGGCTACACCTTC. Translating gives CAISGQGAGYGYTF.

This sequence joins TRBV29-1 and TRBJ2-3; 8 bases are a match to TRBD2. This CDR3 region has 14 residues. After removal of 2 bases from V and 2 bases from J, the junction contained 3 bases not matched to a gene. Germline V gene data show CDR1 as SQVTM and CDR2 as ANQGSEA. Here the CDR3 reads CSVETGGATDTQYF. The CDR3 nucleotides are TGCAGCGTTGAAACCGGGGGGGCCACAGATACGCAGTATTTT.

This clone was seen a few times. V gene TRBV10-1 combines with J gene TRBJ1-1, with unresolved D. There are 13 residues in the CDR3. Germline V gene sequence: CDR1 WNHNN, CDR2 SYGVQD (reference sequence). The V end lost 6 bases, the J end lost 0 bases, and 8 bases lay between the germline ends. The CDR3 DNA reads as TGCGCCAGCAGATTAGAGGTGAACACTGAAGCTTTCTTT. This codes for CASRLEVNTEAFF.

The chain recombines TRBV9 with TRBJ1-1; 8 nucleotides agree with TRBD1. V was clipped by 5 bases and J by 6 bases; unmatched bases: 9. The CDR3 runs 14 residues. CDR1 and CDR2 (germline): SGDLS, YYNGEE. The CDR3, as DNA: TGTGCCAGCAGTCGTTTACAGGGGGGTTCTGAAGCTTTCTTT. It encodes CASSRLQGGSEAFF.